Described below is a single TCR beta chain sequence and its context. The data belong to a study of blood T cell repertoires in COVID-19. J gave up 4 bases and V 6 bases, and 10 bases lay outside the gene matches. The CDR3 extends over 15 amino acids. Germline CDR1 MNHEY, CDR2 SVGAGI. Method: immunoSEQ multiplex PCR; TCRdb's copy keeps in-frame clones and lacks some. The sample includes 250,000 to 350,000 clones, about 87% seen only once; the top ten take less than 3%. The chain has TRBV6-5 and TRBJ1-2, with 8 bases lining up with TRBD1. The specimen was PBMCs or T cells enriched from blood (not recorded which). This clonotype originated in a woman in her 50s who had recovered from COVID-19. The CDR3 coding sequence is TGTGCCAGCAGACCCGACAGGGGTGGAACCTATGGCTACACCTTC. It codes for CASRPDRGGTYGYTF.